The 20 T cell receptor beta chains listed next were all sequenced from one sample in a study of T cell responses to AZD1222 COVID-19 vaccine. This table comes from immunoSEQ multiplex PCR, and its TCRdb copy is limited to in-frame clones, with some not included. Altogether approximately 150,000 clones are present, over 85% being singletons, with the ten largest covering 1.5% to 2%. The sequencing used peripheral blood, collected on day 0 of AZD1222 vaccination. Source of these receptors: an adult in good health.

J is TRBJ2-1 and V is TRBV2; no clear D gene. V shed 4 bases and J shed 2 bases, with 12 bases lying between them. The CDR3 is made up of 15 amino acids. Looked up from germline, CDR1 is SNHLY and CDR2 is FYNNEI. CDR3 DNA sequence: TGTGCCAGCAGTGCGGTCGGCCCACCCTACAATGAGCAGTTCTTC. Translated: CASSAVGPPYNEQFF.

The gene calls are TRBV29-1 and TRBJ2-7; D assignment may be TRBD1 or TRBD2 (5 bases each). CDR3 length: 12 amino acids. V was cut by 4 bases and J by 0 bases, with 7 bases left in between. CDR1 SQVTM and CDR2 ANQGSEA come from the germline V gene. DNA for the CDR3: TGCAGCGTTGGGGGGAGCTCCTACGAGCAGTACTTC. It translates to CSVGGSSYEQYF.

This rearrangement joins TRBV6-2 or TRBV6-3 to TRBJ1-6; 7 nucleotides agree with TRBD1. Trimming took 4 bases from V and 10 from J; bases not matched to a gene: 4. The CDR3 totals 13 residues. Germline assignment: CDR1 MNHEY and CDR2 SVGEGT. CDR3 sequence: CASSFTGESPLHF. The DNA for the CDR3 is TGTGCCAGCAGTTTCACAGGGGAATCACCCCTCCACTTT.

Here the CDR3 reads CASSLIANSPLHF. The DNA of the CDR3 is TGTGCCAGCAGTTTAATCGCGAATTCACCCCTCCACTTT. The chain recombines TRBV12-3 or TRBV12-4 with TRBJ1-6; D is uncertain. Trimming left V 2 bases short and J 7 bases short, with 6 bases between. This CDR3 has 13 amino acids.

CDR3 nucleotide sequence: TGTGCCAGCAGCTTAACCCCAATCAGAAACATTCAGTACTTC. Amino acid sequence: CASSLTPIRNIQYF. V usage is TRBV7-2 and J usage is TRBJ2-4, with D unresolved. V was cut by 2 bases and J by 6 bases, with 11 bases left in between. The CDR3 loop spans 14 amino acids. Per the germline V gene, CDR1 is SGHTA and CDR2 is FQGNSA.

J is TRBJ2-1 and V is TRBV5-1; possible D gene TRBD2, 6 bases. The CDR3 has 15 amino acids. Germline values: CDR1 SGHRS, CDR2 YFSETQ. Deletions cut 5 bases from V and 0 bases from J, with 12 bases between. The CDR3, as DNA: TGCGCCAGCAGTCCCTACGGGGGCTCCTACAATGAGCAGTTCTTC. It codes for CASSPYGGSYNEQFF.

The J gene is TRBJ2-7, the V gene TRBV12-5; D possibly corresponds to TRBD2 (6 bases). This CDR3 contains 14 residues. Germline-derived CDR1 and CDR2 are LGHNT and FRNRAP. The germline V and J ends were trimmed by 2 bases and 5 bases, with 13 bases remaining between them. In DNA form, the CDR3 reads TGTGCTAGTGGTTTGTTTCGGGGGTTCGACGAGCAGTACTTC. Protein: CASGLFRGFDEQYF.

The rearrangement joins TRBV11-2 to TRBJ1-1; TRBD1 agrees at 8 bases. The length of the CDR3 is 13 residues. Germline assignment: CDR1 SGHAT and CDR2 FQNNGV. The V gene end was trimmed by 5 bases and the J gene end by 10 bases; junction bases not matched to a gene: 9. The DNA for the CDR3 is TGTGCCAGCAGCGACGGACAGGGCTTAAGAGCTTTCTTT. Translation gives CASSDGQGLRAFF. Supplemented by reference TRBV11-2 and TRBJ1-1, the full variable domain reads EAGVAQSPRYKIIEKRQSVAFWCNPISGHATLYWYQQILGQGPKLLIQFQNNGVVDDSQLPKDRFSAERLKGVDSTLKIQPAKLEDSAVYLCASSDGQGLRAFFGQGTRLTVV.

V and J are TRBV4-1 and TRBJ2-1; 7 positions match TRBD1. The CDR3 is 15 residues long. Trimming cost V 3 bases and J 4 bases; bases outside gene matches: 6. Germline CDR1 is MGHRA and CDR2 is YSYEKL. The CDR3 DNA is TGCGCCAGCAGCCAGGGGGACAGCTTATACAATGAGCAGTTCTTC. Amino acid sequence: CASSQGDSLYNEQFF.

The rearrangement uses TRBV10-3 and TRBJ2-3; TRBD2 matches 11 bases. Germline CDR1 ENHRY, CDR2 SYGVKD. J lost 14 bases, V lost 3 bases, and 7 bases had no gene match. The CDR3 contains 13 residues. CDR3 DNA: TGTGCCATCAGTGAAGGTCGTCTAGCGGGAGGGTATTTT. It specifies CAISEGRLAGGYF.

A single count supports this clone. DNA of the CDR3: TGTGCCAGCAGTTTTGGGGGGAGGCCCAGCGAGCAGTACTTC. This encodes CASSFGGRPSEQYF. The chain joins TRBV7-8 to TRBJ2-7; D is perhaps TRBD2 (6 bases). Germline lookup yields CDR1 SGHVS and CDR2 FQNEAQ. The CDR3 loop spans 14 amino acids. The V gene lost 6 bases and the J gene lost 6 bases, with 18 bases spanning the gap. The variable domain in full, with the rest retrieved from reference TRBV7-8 and TRBJ2-7, is GAGVSQSPRYKVAKRGQDVALRCDPISGHVSLFWYQQALGQGPEFLTYFQNEAQLDKSGLPSDRFFAERPEGSVSTLKIQRTQQEDSAVYLCASSFGGRPSEQYFGPGTRLTVT.

The chain joins TRBV19 to TRBJ1-1, with D hard to call. Germline CDR1 is LNHDA and CDR2 is SQIVND (reference sequence). The CDR3 length is 13 residues. V was cut by 4 bases and J by 2 bases, with 8 bases left in between. CDR3 protein: CASSTQRNTEAFF. For the CDR3, the DNA is TGTGCCAGTAGTACACAGAGAAACACTGAAGCTTTCTTT.

The chain carries TRBV25-1 and TRBJ2-7; D remains unclear. The CDR3 consists of 11 residues. Germline values: CDR1 MGHDK, CDR2 SYGVNS. V dropped 3 bases and J dropped 3 bases, with 3 bases sitting between them. For the CDR3, the DNA is TGTGCCAGCAGTGACAACTACGAGCAGTACTTC. Translation gives CASSDNYEQYF.

J is TRBJ1-3 and V is TRBV6-5, with unresolved D. CDR3 size: 14 residues. CDR1 is MNHEY, CDR2 SVGAGI, per germline. Trimming cost V 4 bases and J 0 bases, with 7 bases left between them. CDR3 DNA sequence: TGTGCCAGCAGTTCCCCCAACTCTGGAAACACCATATATTTT. Translated: CASSSPNSGNTIYF.

The genes are TRBV12-3 or TRBV12-4 and TRBJ2-1; D unclear. The ends were cut back, 5 bases at V and 9 bases at J, with 11 bases in the middle. The CDR3 runs to 12 residues. CDR3 in amino acids: CASSALVLEQFF. CDR3 DNA sequence: TGTGCCAGCAGTGCCCTAGTTCTTGAGCAGTTCTTC.

This sequence joins TRBV4-1 and TRBJ2-7, with D perhaps matching TRBD2 (5 bases). This CDR3 is built from 13 residues. Germline loops: CDR1 MGHRA, CDR2 YSYEKL. Trimming removed 3 bases from V and 6 bases from J, with 12 bases in between. The CDR3 nucleotides are TGCGCCAGCAGCCACCACGGGGTGGGCGAGCAGTACTTC. This encodes CASSHHGVGEQYF.

The V call is TRBV10-3, the J call TRBJ1-2; a weak D match, TRBD1 (6 bases). Per the germline V gene, CDR1 is ENHRY and CDR2 is SYGVKD. The ends were cut back, 3 bases at V and 1 base at J, with 12 bases in the middle. The length of the CDR3 is 15 residues. The chain's CDR3 is CAISDRTAFNYGYTF. CDR3 nucleotide sequence: TGTGCCATCAGTGATCGGACAGCGTTTAACTATGGCTACACCTTC.

The chain employs TRBV4-2 and TRBJ2-7, with D maybe TRBD2 (6 bases). The CDR3 is 14 amino acids. Germline-derived CDR1 and CDR2 are LGHNA and YNFKEQ. Deletions cut 0 bases from V and 3 bases from J, with 9 bases between. CDR3: CASSQEGDFYEQYF. The CDR3 DNA is TGTGCCAGCAGCCAAGAGGGGGACTTCTACGAGCAGTACTTC.

The genes are TRBV14 and TRBJ2-1, with TRBD1 as a possible D gene (5 bases). CDR3 size: 15 residues. Trimming stripped 4 bases from V and 4 bases from J, with 14 bases between. Germline CDR1 SGHDN, CDR2 FVKESK. CDR3 nucleotides: TGTGCCAGCAGCCTCCCAGGGCTTCATTACAATGAGCAGTTCTTC. This encodes CASSLPGLHYNEQFF.

This rearrangement joins TRBV18 to TRBJ2-6, with D possibly TRBD2 on 5 matching bases. There are 18 residues in the CDR3. Looked up from germline, CDR1 is KGHSH and CDR2 is LQKENI. Trimming stripped 2 bases from V and 0 bases from J, with 14 bases between. This chain's CDR3 is CASSPSPGGRSGANVLTF. The CDR3 DNA is TGTGCCAGCTCACCATCGCCCGGAGGTCGCTCTGGGGCCAACGTCCTGACTTTC.